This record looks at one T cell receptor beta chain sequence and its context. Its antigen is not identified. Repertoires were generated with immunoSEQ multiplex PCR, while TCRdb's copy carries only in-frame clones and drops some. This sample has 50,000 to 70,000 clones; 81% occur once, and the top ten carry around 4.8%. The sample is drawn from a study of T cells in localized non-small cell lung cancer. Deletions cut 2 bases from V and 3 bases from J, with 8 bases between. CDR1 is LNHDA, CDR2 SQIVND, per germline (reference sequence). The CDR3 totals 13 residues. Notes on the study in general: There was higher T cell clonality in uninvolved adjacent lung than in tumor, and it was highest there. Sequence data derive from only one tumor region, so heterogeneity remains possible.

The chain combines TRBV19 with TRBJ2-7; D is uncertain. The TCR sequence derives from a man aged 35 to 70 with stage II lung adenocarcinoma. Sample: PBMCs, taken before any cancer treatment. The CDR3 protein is CASSITTLYEQYF. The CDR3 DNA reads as TGTGCCAGTAGTATAACTACGCTCTACGAGCAGTACTTC.